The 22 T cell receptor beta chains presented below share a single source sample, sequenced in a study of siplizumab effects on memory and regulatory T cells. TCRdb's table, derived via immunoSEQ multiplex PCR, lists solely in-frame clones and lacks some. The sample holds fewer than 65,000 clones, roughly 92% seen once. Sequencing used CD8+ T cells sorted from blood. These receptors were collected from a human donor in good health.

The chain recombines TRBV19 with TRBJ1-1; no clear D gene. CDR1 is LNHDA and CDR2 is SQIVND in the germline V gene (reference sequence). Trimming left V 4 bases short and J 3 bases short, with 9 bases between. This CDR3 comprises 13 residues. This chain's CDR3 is CASSTYSYTEAFF. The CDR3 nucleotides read TGTGCCAGTAGTACCTACAGTTACACTGAAGCTTTCTTT.

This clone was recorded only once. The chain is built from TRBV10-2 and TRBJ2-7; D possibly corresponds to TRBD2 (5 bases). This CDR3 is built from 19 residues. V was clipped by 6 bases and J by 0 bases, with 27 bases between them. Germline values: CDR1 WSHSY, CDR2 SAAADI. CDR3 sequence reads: CASRPTSEVFHHSSYEQYF. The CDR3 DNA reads TGCGCCAGCAGACCTACCTCGGAGGTCTTCCACCACAGCTCCTACGAGCAGTACTTC.

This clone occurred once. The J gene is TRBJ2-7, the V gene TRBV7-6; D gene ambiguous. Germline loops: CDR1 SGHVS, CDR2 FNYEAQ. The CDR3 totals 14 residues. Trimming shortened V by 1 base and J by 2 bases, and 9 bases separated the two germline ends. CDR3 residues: CASSLGDSPYEQYF. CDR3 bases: TGTGCCAGCAGCTTAGGCGATTCTCCCTACGAGCAGTACTTC.

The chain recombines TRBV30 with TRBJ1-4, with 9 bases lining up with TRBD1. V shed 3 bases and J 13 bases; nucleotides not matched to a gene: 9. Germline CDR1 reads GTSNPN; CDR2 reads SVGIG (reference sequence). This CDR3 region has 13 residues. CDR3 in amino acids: CAWRNRDRATLFF. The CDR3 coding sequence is TGTGCCTGGAGGAACCGGGACAGGGCGACACTGTTTTTT.

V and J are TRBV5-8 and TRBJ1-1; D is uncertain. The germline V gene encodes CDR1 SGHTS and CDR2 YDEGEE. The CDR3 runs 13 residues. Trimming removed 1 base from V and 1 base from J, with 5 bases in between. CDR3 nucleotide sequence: TGTGCCAGCAGCTTGAGGCAGAACACTGAAGCTTTCTTT. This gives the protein CASSLRQNTEAFF. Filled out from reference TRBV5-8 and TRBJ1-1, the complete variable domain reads EAGVTQSPTHLIKTRGQQATLRCSPISGHTSVYWYQQALGLGLQFLLWYDEGEERNRGNFPPRFSGRQFPNYSSELNVNALELEDSALYLCASSLRQNTEAFFGQGTRLTVV.

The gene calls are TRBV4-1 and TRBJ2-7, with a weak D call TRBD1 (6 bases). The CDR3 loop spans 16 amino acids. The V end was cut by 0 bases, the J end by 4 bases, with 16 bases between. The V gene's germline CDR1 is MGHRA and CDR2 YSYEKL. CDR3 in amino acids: CASSQDQAGEWYEQYF. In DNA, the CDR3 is TGCGCCAGCAGCCAAGATCAGGCAGGGGAGTGGTACGAGCAGTACTTC.

CDR3 sequence: CASVDRAAYEQYF. Written as DNA, the CDR3 is TGCGCCAGCGTGGACAGGGCCGCCTACGAGCAGTACTTC. The chain joins TRBV10-2 to TRBJ2-7; 8 positions match TRBD1. CDR3 length: 13 residues. Germline V gene data show CDR1 as WSHSY and CDR2 as SAAADI. Trimming at V came to 8 bases and at J to 2 bases, leaving 5 bases not matched to a gene.

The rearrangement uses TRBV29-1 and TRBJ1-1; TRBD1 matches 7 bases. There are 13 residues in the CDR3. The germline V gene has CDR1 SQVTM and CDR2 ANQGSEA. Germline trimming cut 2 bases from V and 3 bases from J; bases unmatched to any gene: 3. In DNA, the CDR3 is TGCAGCGTTGAAAACAGGGGAGACACTGAAGCTTTCTTT. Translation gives CSVENRGDTEAFF.

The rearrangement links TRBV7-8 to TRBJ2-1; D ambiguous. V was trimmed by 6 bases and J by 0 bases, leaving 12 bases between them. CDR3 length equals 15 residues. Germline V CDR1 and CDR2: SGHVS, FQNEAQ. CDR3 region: CASSPSRSSYNEQFF. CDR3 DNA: TGTGCCAGCAGTCCATCCCGGAGCTCCTACAATGAGCAGTTCTTC.

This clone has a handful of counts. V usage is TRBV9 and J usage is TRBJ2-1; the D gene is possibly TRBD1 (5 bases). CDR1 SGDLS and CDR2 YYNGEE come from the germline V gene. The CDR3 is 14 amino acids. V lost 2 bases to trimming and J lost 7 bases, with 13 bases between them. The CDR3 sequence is CASSVEGVWNEQFF. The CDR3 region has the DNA TGTGCCAGCAGCGTTGAAGGGGTTTGGAATGAGCAGTTCTTC.

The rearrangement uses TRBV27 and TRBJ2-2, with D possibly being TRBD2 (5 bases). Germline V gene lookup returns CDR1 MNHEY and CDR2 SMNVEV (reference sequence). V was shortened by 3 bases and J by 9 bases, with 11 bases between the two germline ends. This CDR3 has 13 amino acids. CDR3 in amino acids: CASSFTGGRELFF. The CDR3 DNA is TGTGCCAGCAGTTTTACCGGAGGCCGGGAGCTGTTTTTT.

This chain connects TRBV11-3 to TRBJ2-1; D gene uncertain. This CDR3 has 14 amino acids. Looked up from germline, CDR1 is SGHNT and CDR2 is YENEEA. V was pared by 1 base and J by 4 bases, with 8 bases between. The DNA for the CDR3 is TGTGCCAGCAGCTTAGGCACTTCATACAATGAGCAGTTCTTC. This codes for CASSLGTSYNEQFF.

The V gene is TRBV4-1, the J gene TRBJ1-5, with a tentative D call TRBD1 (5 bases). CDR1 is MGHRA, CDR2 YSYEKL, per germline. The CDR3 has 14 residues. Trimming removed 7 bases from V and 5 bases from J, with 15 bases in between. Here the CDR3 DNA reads TGCGCCAGCACCCCGGGGGGATCGGATCAGCCCCAGCATTTT. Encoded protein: CASTPGGSDQPQHF.

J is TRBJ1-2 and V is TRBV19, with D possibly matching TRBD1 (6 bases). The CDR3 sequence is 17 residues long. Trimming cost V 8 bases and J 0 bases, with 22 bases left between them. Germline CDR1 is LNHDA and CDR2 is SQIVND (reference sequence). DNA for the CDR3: TGTGCCAGTGTGCCTTCTGGGGGGACATTCCCTAACTATGGCTACACCTTC. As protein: CASVPSGGTFPNYGYTF. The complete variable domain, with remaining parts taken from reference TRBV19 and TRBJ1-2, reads DGGITQSPKYLFRKEGQNVTLSCEQNLNHDAMYWYRQDPGQGLRLIYYSQIVNDFQKGDIAEGYSVSREKKESFPLTVTSAQKNPTAFYLCASVPSGGTFPNYGYTFGSGTRLTVV.

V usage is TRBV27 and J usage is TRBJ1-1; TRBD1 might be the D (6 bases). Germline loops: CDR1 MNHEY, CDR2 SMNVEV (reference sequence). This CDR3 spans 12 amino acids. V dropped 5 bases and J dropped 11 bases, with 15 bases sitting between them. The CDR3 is CASSGQQGAAFF. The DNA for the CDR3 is TGTGCCAGCAGTGGACAACAGGGAGCGGCTTTCTTT.

The CDR3 spells CASSYSAGNTGELFF. CDR3 nucleotide sequence: TGTGCCAGCAGTTACTCGGCGGGTAACACCGGGGAGCTGTTTTTT. The chain joins TRBV6-5 to TRBJ2-2, with D tentatively TRBD2 (5 bases). In germline, CDR1 is MNHEY, CDR2 SVGAGI. The V and J ends lost 0 bases and 2 bases respectively, with 7 bases between them. The CDR3 runs 15 residues.

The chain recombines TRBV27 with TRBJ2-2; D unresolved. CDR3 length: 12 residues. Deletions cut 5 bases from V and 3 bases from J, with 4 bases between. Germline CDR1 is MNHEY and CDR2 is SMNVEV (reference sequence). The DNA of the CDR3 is TGTGCCAGCAGTCTAGACACCGGGGAGCTGTTTTTT. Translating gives CASSLDTGELFF.

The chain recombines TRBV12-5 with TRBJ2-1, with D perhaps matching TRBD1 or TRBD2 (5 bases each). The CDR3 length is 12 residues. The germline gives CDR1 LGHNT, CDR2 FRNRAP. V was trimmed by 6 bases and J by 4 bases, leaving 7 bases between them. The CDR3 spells CASGWGYNEQFF. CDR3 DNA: TGTGCTAGTGGCTGGGGGTACAATGAGCAGTTCTTC.

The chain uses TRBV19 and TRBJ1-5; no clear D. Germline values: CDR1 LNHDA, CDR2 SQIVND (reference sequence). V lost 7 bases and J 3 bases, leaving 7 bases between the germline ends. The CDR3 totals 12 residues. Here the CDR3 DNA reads TGTGCCAGTAAGTTGCCCAATCAGCCCCAGCATTTT. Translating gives CASKLPNQPQHF.

For the CDR3, the DNA is TGTGCCAGCAGTTTATTAACAGGGGGGAATTATGGCTACACCTTC. Amino acid sequence: CASSLLTGGNYGYTF. This chain connects TRBV28 to TRBJ1-2, with 8 bases aligning to TRBD1. Per germline, CDR1 MDHEN and CDR2 SYDVKM. CDR3 length equals 15 residues. The V segment lost 1 base and the J segment 5 bases; nucleotides outside the gene matches: 6.

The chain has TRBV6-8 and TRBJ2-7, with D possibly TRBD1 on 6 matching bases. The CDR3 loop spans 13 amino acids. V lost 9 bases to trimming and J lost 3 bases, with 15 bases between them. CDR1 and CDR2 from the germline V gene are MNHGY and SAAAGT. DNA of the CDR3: TGTGCCAGACCCACAGGGCCTAACTACGAGCAGTACTTC. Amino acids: CARPTGPNYEQYF.

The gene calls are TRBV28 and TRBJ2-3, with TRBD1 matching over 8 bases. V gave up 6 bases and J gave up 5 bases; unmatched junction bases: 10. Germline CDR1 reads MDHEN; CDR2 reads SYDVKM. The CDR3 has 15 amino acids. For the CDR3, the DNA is TGTGCCAGCAGGCAGACAGGGGATTGGGGAGATACGCAGTATTTT. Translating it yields CASRQTGDWGDTQYF.